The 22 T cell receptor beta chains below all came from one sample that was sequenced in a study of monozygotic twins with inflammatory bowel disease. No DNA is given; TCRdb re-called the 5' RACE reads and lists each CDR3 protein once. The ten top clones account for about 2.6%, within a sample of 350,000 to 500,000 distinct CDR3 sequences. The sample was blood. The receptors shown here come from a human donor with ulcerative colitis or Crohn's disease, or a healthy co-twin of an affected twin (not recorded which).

This chain's CDR3 is CATSRDQAGKGNEQYF. V usage is TRBV15 and J usage is TRBJ2-7; the TCRdb D gene call, TRBD2, has no DNA to confirm it. The germline CDR1 and CDR2 sequences are LNHNV and YYDKDF (reference sequence). The length of the CDR3 is 16 residues.

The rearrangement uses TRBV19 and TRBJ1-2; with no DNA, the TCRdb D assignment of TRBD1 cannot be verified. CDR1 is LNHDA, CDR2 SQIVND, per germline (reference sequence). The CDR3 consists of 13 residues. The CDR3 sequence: CASSMGQGNGYTF.

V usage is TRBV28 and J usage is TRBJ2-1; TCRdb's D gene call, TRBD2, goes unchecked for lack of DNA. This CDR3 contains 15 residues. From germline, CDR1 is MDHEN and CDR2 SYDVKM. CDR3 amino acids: CASQGGGLLYNEQFF.

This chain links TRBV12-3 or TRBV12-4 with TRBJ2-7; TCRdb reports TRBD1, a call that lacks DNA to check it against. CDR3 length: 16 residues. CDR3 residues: CASSPQGARGTYEQYF.

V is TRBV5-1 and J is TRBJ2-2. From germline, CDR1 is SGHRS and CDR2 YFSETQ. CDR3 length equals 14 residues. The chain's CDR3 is CASSLGDLTGELFF.

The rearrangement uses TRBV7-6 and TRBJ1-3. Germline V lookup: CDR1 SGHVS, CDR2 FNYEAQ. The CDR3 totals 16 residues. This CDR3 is CASSPTQSLSGNTIYF.

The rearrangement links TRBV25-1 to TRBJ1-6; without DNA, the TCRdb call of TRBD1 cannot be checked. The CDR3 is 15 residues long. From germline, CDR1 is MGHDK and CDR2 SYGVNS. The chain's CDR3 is CASSGLDSYNSPLHF.

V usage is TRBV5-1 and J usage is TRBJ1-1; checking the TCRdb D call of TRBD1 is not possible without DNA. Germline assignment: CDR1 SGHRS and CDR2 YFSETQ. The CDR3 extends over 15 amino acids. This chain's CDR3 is CASSLNGAGNTEAFF.

CDR3 sequence: CASSLGLAGGTYEQYF. The chain joins TRBV7-2 to TRBJ2-7; TCRdb selects TRBD2, and the lack of DNA leaves this call unchecked. The germline V gene encodes CDR1 SGHTA and CDR2 FQGNSA. The CDR3 covers 16 residues.

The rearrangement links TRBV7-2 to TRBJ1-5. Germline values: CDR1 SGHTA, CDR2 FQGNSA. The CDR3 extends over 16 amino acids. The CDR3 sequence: CASSWNDPYSNQPQHF.

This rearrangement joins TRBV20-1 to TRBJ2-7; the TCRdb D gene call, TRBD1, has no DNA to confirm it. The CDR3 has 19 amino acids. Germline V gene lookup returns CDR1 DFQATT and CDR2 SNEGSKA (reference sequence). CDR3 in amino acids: CSARDRGVLGQGSLYEQYF.

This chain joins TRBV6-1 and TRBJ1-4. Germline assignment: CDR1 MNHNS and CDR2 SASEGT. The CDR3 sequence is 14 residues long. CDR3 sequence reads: CASKLVRSNEKLFF.

The chain's CDR3 is CASSLGGRPSTDTQYF. The chain uses TRBV7-6 and TRBJ2-3. The CDR3 totals 16 residues. The germline gives CDR1 SGHVS, CDR2 FNYEAQ.

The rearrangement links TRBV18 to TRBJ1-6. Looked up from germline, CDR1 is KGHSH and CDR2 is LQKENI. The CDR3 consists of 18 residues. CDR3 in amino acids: CASSPPMTGPERRSPLHF.

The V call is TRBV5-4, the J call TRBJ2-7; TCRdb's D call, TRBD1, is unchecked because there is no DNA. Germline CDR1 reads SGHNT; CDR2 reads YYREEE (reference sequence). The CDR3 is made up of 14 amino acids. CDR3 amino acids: CASRRDPLFYEQYF.

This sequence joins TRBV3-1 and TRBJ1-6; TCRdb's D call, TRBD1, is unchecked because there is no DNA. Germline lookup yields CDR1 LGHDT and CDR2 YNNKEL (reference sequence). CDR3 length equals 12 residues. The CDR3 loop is CASSQAGAPLHF.

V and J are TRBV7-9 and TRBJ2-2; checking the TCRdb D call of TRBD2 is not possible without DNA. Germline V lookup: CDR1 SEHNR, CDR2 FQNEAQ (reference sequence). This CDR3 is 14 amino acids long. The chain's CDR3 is CASSLDWRTGELFF.

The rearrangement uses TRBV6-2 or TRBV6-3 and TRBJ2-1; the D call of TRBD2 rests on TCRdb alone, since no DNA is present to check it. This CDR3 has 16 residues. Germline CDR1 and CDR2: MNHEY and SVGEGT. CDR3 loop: CASRPPLAGGPSEQFF.

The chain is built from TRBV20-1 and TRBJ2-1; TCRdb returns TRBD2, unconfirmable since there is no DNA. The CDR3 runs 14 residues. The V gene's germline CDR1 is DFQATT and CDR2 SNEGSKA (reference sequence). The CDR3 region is CSAPSSGRSSEQFF.

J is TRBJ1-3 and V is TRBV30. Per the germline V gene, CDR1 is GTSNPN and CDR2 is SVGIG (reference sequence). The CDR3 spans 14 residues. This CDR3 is CAWSVGTFGNTIYF.

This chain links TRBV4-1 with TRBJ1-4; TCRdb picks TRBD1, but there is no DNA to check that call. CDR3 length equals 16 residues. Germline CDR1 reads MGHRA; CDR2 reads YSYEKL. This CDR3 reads CASSQDRQGVSEKLFF.

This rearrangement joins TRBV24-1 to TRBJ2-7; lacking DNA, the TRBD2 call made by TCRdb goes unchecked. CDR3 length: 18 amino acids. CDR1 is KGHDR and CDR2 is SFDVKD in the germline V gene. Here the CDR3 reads CATSEPARDSGRTSEQYF.